These 16 T cell receptor beta chains were sequenced from one sample in a study of blood T cell repertoires in COVID-19. Generated by immunoSEQ multiplex PCR, the TCRdb table keeps only in-frame clones and is missing some. Of about 68,000 clones listed, 60% to 85% are singletons. Sequences were obtained from peripheral blood. The source is a human donor in a cohort sampled during active COVID-19.

The rearrangement uses TRBV2 and TRBJ1-4; D is unresolved. Germline CDR1 reads SNHLY; CDR2 reads FYNNEI. This CDR3 region has 16 residues. Trimming stripped 1 base from V and 0 bases from J, with 9 bases between. CDR3 nucleotide sequence: TGTGCCAGCAGTGAAGATGGGCCTGCAACTAATGAAAAACTGTTTTTT. It yields the protein CASSEDGPATNEKLFF.

The rearrangement uses TRBV6-2 or TRBV6-3 and TRBJ2-2; D is possibly TRBD1 (5 bases). The CDR3 totals 16 residues. Trimming removed 2 bases at V and 6 bases at J, with 16 bases between. From germline, CDR1 is MNHEY and CDR2 SVGEGT. The CDR3 is CASSYTNRQKSGELFF. The CDR3 region has the DNA TGTGCCAGCAGTTACACGAATAGACAGAAATCCGGGGAGCTGTTTTTT.

CDR3 DNA sequence: TGCGCCAGCAGCCAAGATTGGGCAGAGGGTCAGCCCCAGCATTTT. Protein: CASSQDWAEGQPQHF. This chain links TRBV4-3 with TRBJ1-5; unclear D gene. Germline V gene lookup returns CDR1 LGHNA and CDR2 YSLEER. Trimming took 0 bases from V and 6 from J, leaving 12 bases between them. The CDR3 has 15 amino acids.

The chain employs TRBV7-2 and TRBJ2-5, with 8 positions matching TRBD1. The V segment lost 2 bases and the J segment 4 bases; nucleotides outside the gene matches: 15. Germline assignment: CDR1 SGHTA and CDR2 FQGNSA. The CDR3 consists of 18 residues. CDR3 DNA sequence: TGTGCCAGCAGCTTACTGGCGGCAGGGGGCTTTGGGGGAGAGACCCAGTACTTC. Residues: CASSLLAAGGFGGETQYF. Full variable domain (missing parts from reference TRBV7-2 and TRBJ2-5): GAGVSQSPSNKVTEKGKDVELRCDPISGHTALYWYRQSLGQGLEFLIYFQGNSAPDKSGLPSDRFSAERTGGSVSTLTIQRTQQEDSAVYLCASSLLAAGGFGGETQYFGPGTRLLVL.

The chain couples TRBV3-1 (or the pseudogene TRBV3-2) to TRBJ1-2; D is uncertain. Deletions cut 1 base from V and 4 bases from J, with 16 bases between. Looked up from germline, CDR1 is LGHDT and CDR2 is YNNKEL (reference sequence). This CDR3 spans 16 amino acids. Here the CDR3 DNA reads TGTGCCAGCAGCCAAGGGGGATCGGGAGGCAGCTATGGCTACACCTTC. Its protein is CASSQGGSGGSYGYTF.

The V call is TRBV2, the J call TRBJ2-3; 11 nucleotides align to TRBD1. Germline loops: CDR1 SNHLY, CDR2 FYNNEI. CDR3 length equals 15 residues. Trimming cost V 5 bases and J 2 bases; bases outside gene matches: 3. The chain's CDR3 is CASSLDRGPTDTQYF. The CDR3 coding sequence is TGTGCCAGCAGTTTGGACAGGGGGCCCACAGATACGCAGTATTTT.

The chain links TRBV29-1 to TRBJ1-2; D unclear. CDR1 and CDR2 (germline): SQVTM, ANQGSEA. With 3 bases removed from V and 0 bases from J, the gap between germline ends came to 14 bases. The CDR3 is 15 residues long. CDR3 protein: CSVEGEGGANYGYTF. The CDR3 DNA reads TGCAGCGTTGAGGGCGAAGGAGGCGCTAACTATGGCTACACCTTC.

J is TRBJ2-7 and V is TRBV9; possible D gene TRBD1, 7 bases. V shed 3 bases and J shed 5 bases, with 21 bases lying between them. The CDR3 length is 16 residues. The germline CDR1 and CDR2 sequences are SGDLS and YYNGEE. The CDR3 DNA reads TGTGCCAGCAGCGCATCAGGGGGGCCAGGGGCCCACGAGCAGTACTTC. It codes for CASSASGGPGAHEQYF.

The chain employs TRBV12-3 or TRBV12-4 and TRBJ2-3, with a possible D match to TRBD1 (5 bases). This CDR3 is built from 12 residues. Trimming cost V 6 bases and J 4 bases, with 8 bases left between them. Here the CDR3 reads CASRGPPDTQYF. The CDR3 DNA reads as TGTGCCAGCAGGGGGCCCCCAGATACGCAGTATTTT.

V gene TRBV10-1 combines with J gene TRBJ2-5; no definite D call. V lost 8 bases to trimming and J lost 5 bases, with 9 bases between them. The CDR3 loop spans 11 amino acids. Germline V gene data show CDR1 as WNHNN and CDR2 as SYGVQD (reference sequence). CDR3: CASPIRETQYF. The DNA for the CDR3 is TGCGCCAGCCCAATCAGGGAGACCCAGTACTTC.

The DNA for the CDR3 is TGTGCCAGCAGCCCCCGGGGAGGGAATAGCAATCAGCCCCAGCATTTT. The encoded protein is CASSPRGGNSNQPQHF. This chain links TRBV9 with TRBJ1-5; D remains unclear. V was pared by 4 bases and J by 0 bases, with 14 bases between. CDR1 is SGDLS, CDR2 YYNGEE, per germline. CDR3 size: 16 residues.

The chain uses TRBV5-1 and TRBJ2-7, with TRBD2 matching over 12 bases. The CDR3 is 15 amino acids. Unmatched junction bases numbered 2, after V lost 4 bases and J lost 0 bases. Germline CDR1 is SGHRS and CDR2 is YFSETQ. The CDR3 bases are TGCGCCAGCAGCACGACTAGCGGGGGCTCCTACGAGCAGTACTTC. As protein: CASSTTSGGSYEQYF.

This clone was counted once. V and J are TRBV6-5 and TRBJ2-7; 9 bases fit TRBD2. Per germline, CDR1 MNHEY and CDR2 SVGAGI. The V and J ends lost 4 bases and 0 bases, in that order; junction bases with no gene match: 4. The CDR3 contains 15 residues. The CDR3 here is CASSWTSASSYEQYF. The CDR3 DNA sequence: TGTGCCAGCAGTTGGACTAGCGCTAGCTCCTACGAGCAGTACTTC.

The chain recombines TRBV5-1 with TRBJ1-4, with 8 bases aligning to TRBD1. J gave up 4 bases and V 4 bases, and 6 bases lay outside the gene matches. Germline values: CDR1 SGHRS, CDR2 YFSETQ. The CDR3 spans 15 residues. This chain's CDR3 is CASSNGQGINEKLFF. CDR3 in DNA: TGCGCCAGCAGCAATGGACAGGGAATTAATGAAAAACTGTTTTTT.

The chain couples TRBV15 to TRBJ2-1; TRBD2 matches 9 bases. Losses at the gene ends were 5 bases for V and 7 bases for J; bases not matched to a gene: 9. The germline V gene has CDR1 LNHNV and CDR2 YYDKDF (reference sequence). The CDR3 contains 15 residues. The CDR3 here is CATSHPRGGRNEQFF. The CDR3 DNA follows: TGTGCCACCAGCCATCCGCGGGGGGGCCGGAATGAGCAGTTCTTC.

The chain employs TRBV10-3 and TRBJ2-3; 8 bases fit TRBD2. Germline-derived CDR1 and CDR2 are ENHRY and SYGVKD. Unmatched junction bases numbered 1, after V lost 4 bases and J lost 1 base. The CDR3 spans 14 residues. The DNA for the CDR3 is TGTGCCATCAGTGCGGGACTAGGCACAGATACGCAGTATTTT. Amino acid sequence: CAISAGLGTDTQYF.